The next 26 T cell receptor beta chains were all read from a single sample in a study of shared T cell receptors in the human thymus. Clones were sequenced by immunoSEQ multiplex PCR, and TCRdb holds only the in-frame ones, with some missing. The sample comprises some 700,000 clones, 75% to 90% of which are singletons, and approximately 0.01% rests with the top ten. The data were also submitted as part of a second study, on human thymus T cells.

Sequencing was performed on thymocytes. The receptor set was obtained from a girl under three years old with a congenital heart defect.

The count of this clone is one. CDR3 protein: CASSLKTGGSYNEQFF. The CDR3 coding sequence is TGCGCCAGCAGCTTAAAAACAGGGGGCTCCTACAATGAGCAGTTCTTC. The rearrangement joins TRBV5-1 to TRBJ2-1, with TRBD1 matching over 8 bases. The trim removed 2 bases at V and 0 bases at J, leaving 4 bases unmatched. Germline V CDR1 and CDR2: SGHRS, YFSETQ. This CDR3 contains 16 residues.

This clone has only one observation. V gene TRBV11-2 combines with J gene TRBJ1-5, with unresolved D. Germline V lookup: CDR1 SGHAT, CDR2 FQNNGV. Between the trimmed V and J ends, which lost 1 base and 2 bases, there was a span of 9 bases. CDR3 size: 15 residues. This CDR3 reads CASSLGPEGNQPQHF. The CDR3 bases are TGTGCCAGCAGCTTAGGGCCGGAGGGCAATCAGCCCCAGCATTTT. The variable domain in full, completed from reference TRBV11-2 and TRBJ1-5, reads EAGVAQSPRYKIIEKRQSVAFWCNPISGHATLYWYQQILGQGPKLLIQFQNNGVVDDSQLPKDRFSAERLKGVDSTLKIQPAKLEDSAVYLCASSLGPEGNQPQHFGDGTRLSIL.

With respect to this clone: One end of the junction varies from germline; a read error may be responsible. The rearrangement links TRBV7-2 to TRBJ1-3, with D possibly TRBD1 on 6 matching bases. Germline CDR1 is SGHTA and CDR2 is FQGNSA. This CDR3 is 12 amino acids long. This CDR3 is CASSSPGHPPNF. CDR3 in DNA: TGTGCCAGCAGCTCTCCGGGACATCCACCCAATTTT.

The CDR3 DNA follows: TGTGCCAGCAGTTTATCTGGGGGTGGGCAGGGGTATTGGACCAACTATGGCTACACCTTC. It yields the protein CASSLSGGGQGYWTNYGYTF. This chain joins TRBV27 and TRBJ1-2; perhaps TRBD1 as D (6 bases). Trimming removed 0 bases from V and 2 bases from J, with 25 bases in between. Germline values: CDR1 MNHEY, CDR2 SMNVEV (reference sequence). The CDR3 loop spans 20 amino acids.

The chain recombines TRBV6-5 with TRBJ1-6; 7 nucleotides align to TRBD1. The length of the CDR3 is 14 residues. Germline-derived CDR1 and CDR2 are MNHEY and SVGAGI. The J segment lost 14 bases and the V segment lost 8 bases, leaving 15 bases of the junction unmatched. Written as DNA, the CDR3 is TGTGCCAGCTCCCTATGGGTGAAGGGGGCCACCCTCCACTTT. Amino acid sequence: CASSLWVKGATLHF.

The chain carries TRBV5-8 and TRBJ2-3, with D perhaps matching TRBD1 (7 bases). Germline V gives CDR1 SGHTS, CDR2 YDEGEE. V dropped 2 bases and J dropped 6 bases, with 25 bases sitting between them. The CDR3 contains 18 residues. CDR3 DNA: TGTGCCAGCAGCTTAAGGAGGGGGGACAGAACCAAAAGGGATACGCAGTATTTT. As protein: CASSLRRGDRTKRDTQYF.

This clone was seen a single time. This chain uses TRBV28 with TRBJ1-1, with TRBD1 identical over 7 bases. Germline V gene sequence: CDR1 MDHEN, CDR2 SYDVKM. The J segment lost 5 bases and the V segment lost 8 bases, leaving 5 bases of the junction unmatched. There are 12 residues in the CDR3. The CDR3 nucleotides are TGTGCCAGCGACAGGGCTTGGACTGAAGCTTTCTTT. Translation: CASDRAWTEAFF.

The chain uses TRBV25-1 and TRBJ2-7; a possible D gene is TRBD1 (6 bases). Trimming pared 10 bases from V and 3 bases from J, leaving 13 bases between. Germline-derived CDR1 and CDR2 are MGHDK and SYGVNS. This CDR3 is built from 12 residues. The CDR3 DNA is TGTGCCAACAGACAGGAGAACTACGAGCAGTACTTC. It encodes CANRQENYEQYF.

This clone has only one observation. The rearrangement links TRBV6-6 to TRBJ1-2, with D perhaps matching TRBD1 (6 bases). V lost 6 bases to trimming and J lost 0 bases, with 14 bases between them. Germline CDR1 is MNHNY and CDR2 is SVGAGI (reference sequence). This CDR3 is 15 amino acids long. For the CDR3, the DNA is TGTGCCAGCAGAGCTACAGGGATAGCTAACTATGGCTACACCTTC. Translating it yields CASRATGIANYGYTF.

The chain recombines TRBV5-1 with TRBJ2-7; TRBD1 is a possible D gene (6 bases). The CDR3 loop spans 12 amino acids. The V gene's germline CDR1 is SGHRS and CDR2 YFSETQ. The V end lost 4 bases, the J end lost 5 bases, and 10 bases lay between the germline ends. CDR3: CASSQGHNEQYF. CDR3 sequence (DNA): TGCGCCAGCAGCCAGGGACACAACGAGCAGTACTTC.

The chain combines TRBV9 with TRBJ1-2; tentatively, D is TRBD1 (5 bases). V dropped 0 bases and J dropped 0 bases, with 15 bases sitting between them. The germline V gene encodes CDR1 SGDLS and CDR2 YYNGEE. This CDR3 spans 17 amino acids. The CDR3 sequence: CASSVGPMRGANYGYTF. The CDR3 DNA reads TGTGCCAGCAGCGTAGGGCCGATGCGGGGCGCTAACTATGGCTACACCTTC.

V usage is TRBV28 and J usage is TRBJ1-4; D is perhaps TRBD1 (5 bases). Germline V gene data show CDR1 as MDHEN and CDR2 as SYDVKM. This CDR3 is built from 13 residues. V was trimmed by 3 bases and J by 11 bases, leaving 13 bases between them. DNA of the CDR3: TGTGCCAGCAGTTTTTGTCCCAGGGATAAACTGTTTTTT. Translation gives CASSFCPRDKLFF.

The chain employs TRBV5-1 and TRBJ1-1; D ambiguous. Per the germline V gene, CDR1 is SGHRS and CDR2 is YFSETQ. V was pared by 8 bases and J by 1 base, with 15 bases between. The CDR3 is 14 residues long. Written as DNA, the CDR3 is TGCGCCAGTTGCGCCGGACGGGAGAACACTGAAGCTTTCTTT. This translates into CASCAGRENTEAFF.

This sequence joins TRBV5-6 and TRBJ2-2; the D is unclear. CDR3 size: 14 residues. Trimming removed 2 bases at V and 5 bases at J, with 10 bases between. CDR1 is SGHDT and CDR2 is YYEEEE in the germline V gene. The CDR3 DNA sequence: TGTGCCAGCAGCTTTGTGGGCTGGACCGGGGAGCTGTTTTTT. Protein product: CASSFVGWTGELFF.

This clone has just a few counts. The genes are TRBV7-2 and TRBJ2-1; 14 nucleotides agree with TRBD2. CDR3 length: 18 residues. CDR1 and CDR2 from the germline V gene are SGHTA and FQGNSA. V trimming: 2 bases; J trimming: 8 bases; junction bases outside the gene matches: 11. DNA of the CDR3: TGTGCCAGCAGCTTAAGATCCGGACTAGCGGGGGGTGGCGATGAGCAGTTCTTC. It specifies CASSLRSGLAGGGDEQFF.

V gene TRBV14 combines with J gene TRBJ1-6; D is unclear. This CDR3 is built from 22 residues. V gave up 3 bases and J gave up 0 bases, with 27 bases separating them. Germline V lookup: CDR1 SGHDN, CDR2 FVKESK. This CDR3 is CASSQTFWRGVSGSSYNSPLHF. The CDR3 coding sequence is TGTGCCAGCAGCCAGACGTTTTGGCGCGGCGTCTCTGGAAGCTCCTATAATTCACCCCTCCACTTT. The full variable domain, completed using reference TRBV14 and TRBJ1-6, is EAGVTQFPSHSVIEKGQTVTLRCDPISGHDNLYWYRRVMGKEIKFLLHFVKESKQDESGMPNNRFLAERTGGTYSTLKVQPAELEDSGVYFCASSQTFWRGVSGSSYNSPLHFGNGTRLTVT.

This chain connects TRBV19 to TRBJ1-2, with unresolved D. V was trimmed by 7 bases and J by 4 bases, leaving 7 bases between them. CDR1 and CDR2 (germline): LNHDA, SQIVND (reference sequence). The CDR3 consists of 11 residues. CDR3 in DNA: TGTGCCAGTATGGCGGTCTATGGCTACACCTTC. Residues: CASMAVYGYTF.

The chain carries TRBV10-3 and TRBJ1-6; D is uncertain. The CDR3 loop spans 15 amino acids. V gave up 6 bases and J gave up 7 bases, with 16 bases separating them. Germline CDR1 reads ENHRY; CDR2 reads SYGVKD. DNA of the CDR3: TGTGCCATCAGGGCCGGGAGGGTAGGCAATTCACCCCTCCACTTT. Translating gives CAIRAGRVGNSPLHF.

The chain couples TRBV6-5 to TRBJ1-2; tentative D call: TRBD1 (6 bases). This CDR3 is built from 14 residues. Germline V CDR1 and CDR2: MNHEY, SVGAGI. The V and J ends lost 5 bases and 3 bases respectively, with 13 bases between them. The CDR3 nucleotides read TGTGCCAGCAGTGAAATGGACAGAGACTATGGCTACACCTTC. This gives the protein CASSEMDRDYGYTF.

In DNA, the CDR3 is TGTGCCACTGAACGACAGGGAGCCAAGGACGAGCAGTACTTC. It codes for CATERQGAKDEQYF. This chain connects TRBV28 to TRBJ2-7; 7 bases agree with TRBD1. V shed 10 bases and J 5 bases; nucleotides not matched to a gene: 14. Germline assignment: CDR1 MDHEN and CDR2 SYDVKM. This CDR3 has 14 amino acids.

CDR3 amino acids: CASLELTGSGNTIYF. CDR3 DNA: TGTGCCAGCCTGGAACTTACAGGCTCTGGAAACACCATATATTTT. This chain uses TRBV7-9 with TRBJ1-3; the D gene is possibly TRBD1 (5 bases). Germline V gene data show CDR1 as SEHNR and CDR2 as FQNEAQ (reference sequence). The V gene lost 8 bases and the J gene lost 0 bases, with 14 bases spanning the gap. This CDR3 comprises 15 residues.

The table lists this clone with a count of one. J is TRBJ2-7 and V is TRBV4-1; a possible D gene is TRBD1 (7 bases). V lost 3 bases, J lost 4 bases, and 22 bases lay in between. This CDR3 has 17 amino acids. Per the germline V gene, CDR1 is MGHRA and CDR2 is YSYEKL. The CDR3 DNA sequence: TGCGCCAGCAGCCAGGGGGGACAGCTTCCAGGGCTATACGAGCAGTACTTC. Its protein product is CASSQGGQLPGLYEQYF.

This chain links TRBV14 with TRBJ1-2; D call uncertain. CDR3 length: 15 residues. CDR1 is SGHDN, CDR2 FVKESK, per germline. Trimming left V 0 bases short and J 0 bases short, with 8 bases between. CDR3 protein: CASSQDMAANYGYTF. The CDR3 coding sequence is TGTGCCAGCAGCCAAGATATGGCAGCTAACTATGGCTACACCTTC. The full variable domain, rest sourced from reference TRBV14 and TRBJ1-2, is EAGVTQFPSHSVIEKGQTVTLRCDPISGHDNLYWYRRVMGKEIKFLLHFVKESKQDESGMPNNRFLAERTGGTYSTLKVQPAELEDSGVYFCASSQDMAANYGYTFGSGTRLTVV.

V is TRBV10-3 and J is TRBJ2-2, with D possibly being TRBD2 (7 bases). Trimming cost V 10 bases and J 6 bases, with 18 bases left between them. Germline CDR1 is ENHRY and CDR2 is SYGVKD. The length of the CDR3 is 14 residues. The CDR3 protein is CASQGGARPGELFF. CDR3 DNA: TGTGCCAGCCAAGGGGGGGCCCGTCCCGGGGAGCTGTTTTTT.

This chain joins TRBV11-1 and TRBJ2-7; possibly TRBD1 for D (6 bases). Between the trimmed V and J ends, which lost 5 bases and 2 bases, there was a span of 13 bases. Germline-derived CDR1 and CDR2 are SGHAT and FQDESV (reference sequence). There are 14 residues in the CDR3. The CDR3 coding sequence is TGTGCCAGCAGCACAGGACCAGGGGCCTACGAGCAGTACTTC. Its protein is CASSTGPGAYEQYF. Combining the CDR3 with reference TRBV11-1 and TRBJ2-7 gives the whole variable domain EAEVAQSPRYKITEKSQAVAFWCDPISGHATLYWYRQILGQGPELLVQFQDESVVDDSQLPKDRFSAERLKGVDSTLKIQPAELGDSAMYLCASSTGPGAYEQYFGPGTRLTVT.

This chain uses TRBV9 with TRBJ1-6; TRBD1 aligns across 9 bases. The J segment lost 7 bases and the V segment lost 0 bases, leaving 5 bases of the junction unmatched. Looked up from germline, CDR1 is SGDLS and CDR2 is YYNGEE. The CDR3 extends over 16 amino acids. CDR3 coding DNA: TGTGCCAGCAGCGTAGCCGGGACAGGGTTCAATTCACCCCTCCACTTT. Its protein is CASSVAGTGFNSPLHF. Complete variable domain (other parts from reference TRBV9 and TRBJ1-6): DSGVTQTPKHLITATGQRVTLRCSPRSGDLSVYWYQQSLDQGLQFLIQYYNGEERAKGNILERFSAQQFPDLHSELNLSSLELGDSALYFCASSVAGTGFNSPLHFGNGTRLTVT.